This entry lists 8 T cell receptor beta chains sequenced from one sample in a study of control samples from healthy donors and cancer patients (dated by TCRdb to 2019 to 2021). To prepare the library, the immunoSEQ multiplex PCR assay was applied. Here the immuneACCESS table is served through TCRdb, limited to in-frame sequences with V and J called. Missing clones are a known gap in these copies; in checked studies unresolved V genes cover under half, and the rest lacks a known reason. The sample yields 150,000 to 200,000 clones; 85% to 90% were counted once. The leading ten clones occupy over 1.1% of the sample. Sequenced sample: blood. These receptors were taken from a woman between 45 and 60 years old in good health.

V usage is TRBV11-3 and J usage is TRBJ2-2; 10 bases fit TRBD2. The CDR3 loop spans 18 amino acids. V was clipped by 5 bases and J by 2 bases; unmatched bases: 11. Germline lookup yields CDR1 SGHNT and CDR2 YENEEA. The CDR3 bases are TGTGCCAGCAGCGGCAGGACGAGCGGGAGGGCTAACACCGGGGAGCTGTTTTTT. Amino acids: CASSGRTSGRANTGELFF.

The sample holds one count of this clone. The chain recombines TRBV15 with TRBJ2-7; tentatively, D is TRBD2 (5 bases). From germline, CDR1 is LNHNV and CDR2 YYDKDF (reference sequence). The CDR3 totals 14 residues. Trimming took off 1 base at V and 5 bases at J, with 12 bases between the two ends. The CDR3 coding sequence is TGTGCCACCAGCAGAGGTGGGGAGTGGCACGAGCAGTACTTC. This encodes CATSRGGEWHEQYF.

This chain uses TRBV4-3 with TRBJ1-6, with D unresolved. The V end lost 1 base, the J end lost 14 bases, and 12 bases lay between the germline ends. The CDR3 sequence is 13 residues long. Germline loops: CDR1 LGHNA, CDR2 YSLEER. Written as DNA, the CDR3 is TGCGCCAGCAGCCAAGTCGTCGGGTTGGCCCTCCACTTT. This encodes CASSQVVGLALHF.

The chain recombines TRBV18 with TRBJ2-3, with D unclear. This CDR3 has 15 amino acids. The ends were cut back, 3 bases at V and 0 bases at J, with 10 bases in the middle. CDR1 KGHSH and CDR2 LQKENI come from the germline V gene. The CDR3 sequence: CASSPGWLSTDTQYF. The CDR3 region has the DNA TGTGCCAGCTCACCGGGGTGGTTAAGCACAGATACGCAGTATTTT.

The CDR3 nucleotides are TGTGCCAGCAGCGCTCCGGGACAGGGGGAGCTGGCGGGGTTCACAGATACGCAGTATTTT. Encoded protein: CASSAPGQGELAGFTDTQYF. This chain links TRBV5-4 with TRBJ2-3; 11 bases are shared with TRBD1. CDR3 length equals 20 residues. Per germline, CDR1 SGHNT and CDR2 YYREEE (reference sequence). Trimming took 4 bases from V and 2 from J; bases not matched to a gene: 18.

V is TRBV11-3 and J is TRBJ2-5; D gene uncertain. The germline V and J ends were trimmed by 0 bases and 0 bases, with 2 bases remaining between them. The CDR3 length is 13 residues. Germline V CDR1 and CDR2: SGHNT, YENEEA. CDR3 in DNA: TGTGCCAGCAGCTTAGACAACCAAGAGACCCAGTACTTC. It yields the protein CASSLDNQETQYF.

The gene calls are TRBV10-2 and TRBJ2-7; 7 bases agree with TRBD1. Per the germline V gene, CDR1 is WSHSY and CDR2 is SAAADI. The CDR3 spans 15 residues. V lost 5 bases to trimming and J lost 4 bases; unmatched junction nucleotides: 11. The CDR3 nucleotides read TGCGCCAGCAGTCTGACGACAGGGAGCGGTTACGAGCAGTACTTC. It encodes CASSLTTGSGYEQYF.

The chain's CDR3 is CASSQDFAGETEAFF. The CDR3, as DNA: TGTGCCAGCAGCCAAGATTTCGCTGGAGAGACTGAAGCTTTCTTT. The gene calls are TRBV3-1 (or the pseudogene TRBV3-2) and TRBJ1-1; D gene ambiguous. Trimming removed 0 bases from V and 5 bases from J, with 13 bases in between. There are 15 residues in the CDR3. Germline V CDR1 and CDR2: LGHDT, YNNKEL (reference sequence).